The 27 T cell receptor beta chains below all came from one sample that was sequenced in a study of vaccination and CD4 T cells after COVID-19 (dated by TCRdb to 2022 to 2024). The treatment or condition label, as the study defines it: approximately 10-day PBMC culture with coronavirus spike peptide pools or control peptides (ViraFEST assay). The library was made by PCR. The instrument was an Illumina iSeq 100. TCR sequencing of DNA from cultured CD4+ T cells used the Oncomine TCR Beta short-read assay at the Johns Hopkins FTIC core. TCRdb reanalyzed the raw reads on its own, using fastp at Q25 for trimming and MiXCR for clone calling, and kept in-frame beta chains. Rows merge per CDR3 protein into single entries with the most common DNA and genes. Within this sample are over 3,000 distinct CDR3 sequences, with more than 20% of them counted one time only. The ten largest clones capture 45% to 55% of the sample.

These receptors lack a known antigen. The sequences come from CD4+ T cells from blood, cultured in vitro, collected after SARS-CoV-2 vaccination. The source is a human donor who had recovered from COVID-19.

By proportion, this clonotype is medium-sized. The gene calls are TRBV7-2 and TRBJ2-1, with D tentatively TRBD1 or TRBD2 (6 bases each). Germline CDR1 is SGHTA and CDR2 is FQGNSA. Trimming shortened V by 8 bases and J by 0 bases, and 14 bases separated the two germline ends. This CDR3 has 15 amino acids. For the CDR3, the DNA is TGTGCCAGCGTATGGGGGGCCCTCTCCTACAATGAGCAGTTCTTC. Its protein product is CASVWGALSYNEQFF.

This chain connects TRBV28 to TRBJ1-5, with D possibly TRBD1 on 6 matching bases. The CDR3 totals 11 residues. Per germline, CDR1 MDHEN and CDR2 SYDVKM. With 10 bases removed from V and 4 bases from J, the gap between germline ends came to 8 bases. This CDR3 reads CATTGNQPQHF. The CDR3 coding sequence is TGTGCCACCACAGGGAATCAGCCCCAGCATTTT.

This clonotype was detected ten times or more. CDR3 in DNA: TGTGCCAGCAGCTCAGCCCTAGCGGGGGGTCGCGGAGATACGCAGTATTTT. Its protein is CASSSALAGGRGDTQYF. The rearrangement joins TRBV5-4 to TRBJ2-3; 11 positions agree with TRBD2. The CDR3 is 17 residues long. The junction had 11 bases not matched to a gene; V was cut back by 3 bases and J by 5 bases. Germline assignment: CDR1 SGHNT and CDR2 YYREEE (reference sequence).

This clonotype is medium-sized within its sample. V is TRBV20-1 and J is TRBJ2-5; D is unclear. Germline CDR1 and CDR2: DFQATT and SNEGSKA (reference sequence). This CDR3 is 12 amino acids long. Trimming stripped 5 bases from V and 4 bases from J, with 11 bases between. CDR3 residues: CSASSPPETQYF. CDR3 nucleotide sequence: TGCAGTGCTTCGTCACCCCCAGAGACCCAGTACTTC.

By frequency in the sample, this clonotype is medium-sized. The DNA of the CDR3 is TGCAGTGCGCCCGGGACACCAGGAGAGGGCTACACCTTC. This sequence encodes CSAPGTPGEGYTF. The chain carries TRBV20-1 and TRBJ1-2; possible D gene TRBD1, 6 bases. This CDR3 spans 13 amino acids. Germline-derived CDR1 and CDR2 are DFQATT and SNEGSKA (reference sequence). Trimming took 6 bases from V and 8 from J, leaving 19 bases between them.

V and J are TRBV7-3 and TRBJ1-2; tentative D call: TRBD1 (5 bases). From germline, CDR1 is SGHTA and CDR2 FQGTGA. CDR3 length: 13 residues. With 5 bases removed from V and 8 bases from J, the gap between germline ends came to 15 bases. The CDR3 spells CASSPGPGLGYTF. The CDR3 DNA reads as TGTGCCAGCAGCCCGGGACCCGGCCTGGGCTACACCTTC.

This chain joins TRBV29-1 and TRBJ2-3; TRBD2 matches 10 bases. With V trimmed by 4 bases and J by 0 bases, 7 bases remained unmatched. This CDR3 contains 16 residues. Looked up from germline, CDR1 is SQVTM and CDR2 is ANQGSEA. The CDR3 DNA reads TGCAGCGTTGCCCGACTAGCGGGCAAGAGCACAGATACGCAGTATTTT. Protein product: CSVARLAGKSTDTQYF.

CDR3 loop: CASTLRTFDPGNGYTF. In nucleotides, the CDR3 is TGTGCCAGCACCCTAAGGACCTTCGACCCAGGGAATGGCTACACCTTC. V is TRBV7-8 and J is TRBJ1-2, with D perhaps TRBD1 (5 bases). Germline V gene data show CDR1 as SGHVS and CDR2 as FQNEAQ. The CDR3 is 16 amino acids. Trimming shortened V by 7 bases and J by 6 bases, and 24 bases separated the two germline ends. The whole variable domain, filled in from reference TRBV7-8 and TRBJ1-2, reads GAGVSQSPRYKVAKRGQDVALRCDPISGHVSLFWYQQALGQGPEFLTYFQNEAQLDKSGLPSDRFFAERPEGSVSTLKIQRTQQEDSAVYLCASTLRTFDPGNGYTFGSGTRLTVV.

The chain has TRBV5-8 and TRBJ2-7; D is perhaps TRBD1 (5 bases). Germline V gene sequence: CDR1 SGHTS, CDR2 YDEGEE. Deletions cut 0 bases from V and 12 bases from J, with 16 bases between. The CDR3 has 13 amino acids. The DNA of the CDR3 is TGTGCCAGCAGCTTGGCAGGGAATCGAGTTCGGTACTTC. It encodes CASSLAGNRVRYF.

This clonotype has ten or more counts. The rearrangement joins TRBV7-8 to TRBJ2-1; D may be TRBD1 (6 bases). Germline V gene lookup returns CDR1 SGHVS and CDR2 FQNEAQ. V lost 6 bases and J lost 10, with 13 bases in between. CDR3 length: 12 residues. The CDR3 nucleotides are TGTGCCAGCAGATATACAGGGACAGAGCAGTTCTTC. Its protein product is CASRYTGTEQFF.

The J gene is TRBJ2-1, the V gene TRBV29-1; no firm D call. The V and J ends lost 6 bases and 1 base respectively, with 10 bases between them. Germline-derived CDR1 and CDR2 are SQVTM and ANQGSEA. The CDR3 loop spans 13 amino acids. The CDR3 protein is CSVAGTSYNEQFF. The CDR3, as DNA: TGCAGCGTAGCAGGAACATCCTACAATGAGCAGTTCTTC.

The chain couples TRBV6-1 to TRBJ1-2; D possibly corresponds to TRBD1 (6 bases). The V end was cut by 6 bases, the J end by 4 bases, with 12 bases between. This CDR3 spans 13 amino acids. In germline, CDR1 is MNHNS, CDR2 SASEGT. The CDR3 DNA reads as TGTGCCAGCAGGGGGGGCAATCTCTATGGCTACACCTTC. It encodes CASRGGNLYGYTF.

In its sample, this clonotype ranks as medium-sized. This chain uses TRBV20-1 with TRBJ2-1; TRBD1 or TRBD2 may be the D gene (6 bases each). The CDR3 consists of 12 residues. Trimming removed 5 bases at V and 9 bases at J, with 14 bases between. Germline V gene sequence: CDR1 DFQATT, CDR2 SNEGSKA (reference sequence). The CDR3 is CSAPREGGEQFF. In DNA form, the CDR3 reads TGCAGTGCTCCCCGCGAGGGGGGTGAGCAGTTCTTC.

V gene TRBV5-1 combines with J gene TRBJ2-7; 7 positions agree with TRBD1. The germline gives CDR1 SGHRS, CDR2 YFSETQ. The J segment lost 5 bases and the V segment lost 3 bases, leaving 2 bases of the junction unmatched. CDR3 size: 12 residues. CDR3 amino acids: CASSSGQHEQYF. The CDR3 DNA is TGCGCCAGCAGCTCGGGACAGCACGAGCAGTACTTC.

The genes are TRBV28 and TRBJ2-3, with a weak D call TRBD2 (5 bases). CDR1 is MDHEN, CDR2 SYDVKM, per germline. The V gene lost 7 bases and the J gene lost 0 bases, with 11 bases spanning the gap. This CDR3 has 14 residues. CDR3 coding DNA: TGTGCCAGCAAGAGCGGATTTAGCACAGATACGCAGTATTTT. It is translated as CASKSGFSTDTQYF.

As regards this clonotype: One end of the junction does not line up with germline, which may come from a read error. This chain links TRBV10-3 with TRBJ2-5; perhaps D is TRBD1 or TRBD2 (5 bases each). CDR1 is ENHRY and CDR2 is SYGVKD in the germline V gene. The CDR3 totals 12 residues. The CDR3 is CAIGGSQEAQYF. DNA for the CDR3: TGTGCCATCGGGGGTAGCCAAGAGGCCCAGTACTTC.

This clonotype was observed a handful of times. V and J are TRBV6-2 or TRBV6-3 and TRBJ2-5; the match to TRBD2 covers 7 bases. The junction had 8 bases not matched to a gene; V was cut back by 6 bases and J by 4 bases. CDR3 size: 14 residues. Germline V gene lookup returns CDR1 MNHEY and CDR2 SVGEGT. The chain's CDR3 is CASRLPGLRETQYF. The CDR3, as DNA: TGTGCCAGCAGACTCCCGGGACTACGAGAGACCCAGTACTTC.

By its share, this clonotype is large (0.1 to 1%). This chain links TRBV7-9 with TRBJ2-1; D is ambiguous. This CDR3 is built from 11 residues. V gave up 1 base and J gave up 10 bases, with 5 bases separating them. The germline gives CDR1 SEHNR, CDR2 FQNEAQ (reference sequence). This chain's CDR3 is CASSLVDEQFF. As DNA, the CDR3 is TGTGCCAGCAGCTTAGTAGACGAGCAGTTCTTC.

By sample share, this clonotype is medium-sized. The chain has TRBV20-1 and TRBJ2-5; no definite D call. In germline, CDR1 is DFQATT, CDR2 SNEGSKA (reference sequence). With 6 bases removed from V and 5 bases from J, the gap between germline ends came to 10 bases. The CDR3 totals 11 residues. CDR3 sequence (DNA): TGCAGTGCCCCGACCAGTGAGACCCAGTACTTC. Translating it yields CSAPTSETQYF.

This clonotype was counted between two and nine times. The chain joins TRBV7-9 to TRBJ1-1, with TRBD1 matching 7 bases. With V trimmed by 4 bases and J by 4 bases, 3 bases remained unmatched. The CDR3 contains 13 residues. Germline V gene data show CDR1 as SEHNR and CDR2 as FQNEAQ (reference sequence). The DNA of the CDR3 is TGTGCCAGCAGCTCGGACAGGCGCACTGAAGCTTTCTTT. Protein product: CASSSDRRTEAFF.

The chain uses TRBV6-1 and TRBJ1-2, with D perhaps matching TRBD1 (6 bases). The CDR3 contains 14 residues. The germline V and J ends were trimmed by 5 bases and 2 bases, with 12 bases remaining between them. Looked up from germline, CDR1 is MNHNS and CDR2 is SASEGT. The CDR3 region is CASSHREGNYGYTF. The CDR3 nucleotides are TGTGCCAGCAGTCACAGGGAGGGAAACTATGGCTACACCTTC.

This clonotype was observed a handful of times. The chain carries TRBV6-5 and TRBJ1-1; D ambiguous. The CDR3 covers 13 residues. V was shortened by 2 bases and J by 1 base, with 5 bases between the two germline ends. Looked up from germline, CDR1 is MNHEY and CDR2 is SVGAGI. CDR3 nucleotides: TGTGCCAGCAGTTACGTATCGAACACTGAAGCTTTCTTT. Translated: CASSYVSNTEAFF.

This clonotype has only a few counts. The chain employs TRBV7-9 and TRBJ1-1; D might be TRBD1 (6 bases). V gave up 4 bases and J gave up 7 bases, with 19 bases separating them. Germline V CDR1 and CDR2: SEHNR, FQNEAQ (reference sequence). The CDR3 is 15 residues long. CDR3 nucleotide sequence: TGTGCCAGCAGCTGGATGACAGGCGGACCATATGAAGCTTTCTTT. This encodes CASSWMTGGPYEAFF.

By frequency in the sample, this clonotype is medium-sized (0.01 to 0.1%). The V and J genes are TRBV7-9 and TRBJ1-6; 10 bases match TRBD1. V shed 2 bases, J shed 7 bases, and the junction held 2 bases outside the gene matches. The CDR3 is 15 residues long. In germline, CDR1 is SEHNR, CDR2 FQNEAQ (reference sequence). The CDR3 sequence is CASSLSGQGNSPLHF. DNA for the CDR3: TGTGCCAGCAGCTTATCGGGACAGGGGAATTCACCCCTCCACTTT.

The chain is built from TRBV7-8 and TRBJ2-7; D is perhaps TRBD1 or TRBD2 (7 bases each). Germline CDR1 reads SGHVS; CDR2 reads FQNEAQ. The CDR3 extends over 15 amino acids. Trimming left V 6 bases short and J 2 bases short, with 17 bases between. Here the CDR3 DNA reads TGTGCCAGCAGTTCAGGGGGGGGGGGGGCCTACGAGCAGTACTTC. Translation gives CASSSGGGGAYEQYF.

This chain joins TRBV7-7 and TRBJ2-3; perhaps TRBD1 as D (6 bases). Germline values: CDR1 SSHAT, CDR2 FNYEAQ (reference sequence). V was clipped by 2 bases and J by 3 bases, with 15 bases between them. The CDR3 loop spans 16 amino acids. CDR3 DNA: TGTGCCAGCAGCTTACGCCGGGACACCCTAACAGATACGCAGTATTTT. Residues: CASSLRRDTLTDTQYF.

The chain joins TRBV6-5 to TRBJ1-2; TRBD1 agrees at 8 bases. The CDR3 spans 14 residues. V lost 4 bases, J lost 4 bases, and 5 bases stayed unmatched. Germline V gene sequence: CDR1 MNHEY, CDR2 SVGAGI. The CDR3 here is CASSLRQGTYGYTF. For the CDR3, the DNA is TGTGCCAGCAGTTTGAGACAGGGGACCTATGGCTACACCTTC.